The rows below give T cell receptor beta chains drawn from one sample of a study of blood T cells in healthy people across ages. TCRdb re-derived calls from the 5' RACE reads in MiXCR, one entry per CDR3 protein. The sample lists about 680,000 distinct CDR3 sequences, around half occurring once. Source material: blood. Every receptor here comes from an older woman in good health. Each CDR3 is given with its conserved first and last residue. Size is omitted from some rows. Given values are once, few, many or a class for expanded clones.

abundance	v_gene	CDR3aa
NA	TRBV5-1	CASSLMTSGNEQYF
NA	TRBV7-2	CASSLRGSLLQETQYF
NA	TRBV27	CASIRTSGTNYNEQYF
many	TRBV20-1	CSASTPGASLEETQYF
few	TRBV20-1	CSASLAGRVAKNIQYF
NA	TRBV2	CASTGTGRNIQYF
few	TRBV12-3/TRBV12-4	CASSPLASGANVLTF
NA	TRBV7-2	CASSSGLTNTGELFF
NA	TRBV2	CASGQNDGYTF
NA	TRBV12-3/TRBV12-4	CASSLHLDQPQHF
NA	TRBV28	CASRVGPYNEQYF
NA	TRBV20-1	CSARLQVGKTEAFF
NA	TRBV7-3	CASSHEEGGSYEQYF
NA	TRBV4-2	CASSQDQAEWASAQPQHF
many	TRBV15	CATSRDRSTNEKLFF
many	TRBV7-2	CASSLDWAGAKGNYGYTF
few	TRBV20-1	CSARDGDGRSGPSGPLHF
NA	TRBV11-2	CASSLLPRQSYEQYF
few	TRBV20-1	CSARVLQETQYF
NA	TRBV28	CASRGLGRASSGNTIYF
NA	TRBV7-2	CASSINRNTEAFF
once	TRBV4-3	CASSQGHPGISTDTQYF
few	TRBV20-1	CSARVTGGREGDTQYF
few	TRBV7-9	CASSRQGGNYGYTF
few	TRBV4-3	CASSQEDGRPDGYTF
few	TRBV5-1	CASSLGTGLNQETQYF
few	TRBV7-2	CASSFMGDNEQFF
NA	TRBV6-5	CASSSTGYHYNEQFF
few	TRBV5-1	CASSLDRGYQETQYF
many	TRBV7-2	CASRSGSTVEQYF
NA	TRBV5-1	CASSLGRPYNEQYF
NA	TRBV7-2	CASSLGGRLSETQYF
NA	TRBV27	CASSSEWGHTEAFF
NA	TRBV3-1	CASSQVGGNTIYF
NA	TRBV7-9	CASSLIAGQNSPLHF
NA	TRBV20-1	CSASTSGGNSEQFF
few	TRBV20-1	CSARDRRVTHEQYF
NA	TRBV29-1	CSARTGGYEQYF
NA	TRBV25-1	CASSEAPQGTLETQYF
NA	TRBV3-1	CASSQDVSSGHEKQFF
NA	TRBV3-1	CASSRNGEDVEFF
NA	TRBV4-2	CASSQDLAKPYEQYF
NA	TRBV20-1	CSARDIRGTPGTSYEQYF
NA	TRBV6-2/TRBV6-3	CASSRPATNEKLFF
few	TRBV6-5	CASSKTGMHGYTF
NA	TRBV2	CASSGGTHRTGELFF
NA	TRBV12-3/TRBV12-4	CASSLIMSGQGRDTQYF
NA	TRBV5-1	CASSLMGSTETQYF
NA	TRBV7-2	CASSFGGQEYNEQYF
NA	TRBV9	CASSGNSAGSYEQYF
NA	TRBV12-3/TRBV12-4	CASKRSGQETQYF
few	TRBV20-1	CSAPREIGETQYF
NA	TRBV15	CATSGKNRGFRETQYF
many	TRBV15	CATQLGAVNSPLHF
few	TRBV7-2	CASSYRGRGYENEQFF
NA	TRBV29-1	CSVKDSSYEQYF
NA	TRBV6-2/TRBV6-3	CASSTTGTGFNYGYTF
many	TRBV15	CATSRDRGLAGQSPYEQYF
NA	TRBV1	CTSSHPGTSGRAAYEQYF
few	TRBV3-1	CASSQDDRGPYEQYF